In this sample, the clone carrying this T cell receptor (beta chain) turned up once. The entry originates in a study of blood T cell repertoires in COVID-19. Study context: Samples of COVID-19 (acute and convalescent) were obtained from the United States, Italy and Spain.

The repertoire was sequenced with immunoSEQ multiplex PCR; TCRdb's copy has only in-frame clones and lacks some. The table includes under 350,000 clones, approximately 90% detected once. Sequencing used peripheral blood. This clonotype was obtained from a man aged 35 to 55 with acute or convalescent COVID-19.

CDR3 amino acids: CASSPRGQGPGELFF. In nucleotides, the CDR3 is TGTGCCAGCAGCCCTCGGGGACAGGGGCCCGGGGAGCTGTTTTTT. The chain links TRBV11-3 to TRBJ2-2, with 10 bases matching TRBD1. CDR3 length: 15 residues. J gave up 6 bases and V 5 bases, and 6 bases lay outside the gene matches. Germline CDR1 and CDR2: SGHNT and YENEEA.